Below are 8 T cell receptor beta chains sequenced from a single sample in a study of T-cell memory formation after mild COVID-19 (dated by TCRdb to about 2021). Library method: 5' RACE. The sequencer was an Illumina NovaSeq 6000. In-frame beta chains were kept once TCRdb had trimmed the public reads at Q25 with fastp and called clones with MiXCR. When rows share a CDR3 protein, they turn into one entry using the most common DNA and genes. For this sample the table gives roughly 14,000 distinct CDR3 sequences, of which about a fifth were detected only once. About 55% of the sample is in the top ten clones. Material: PBMCs or a T cell subset sorted from them (not recorded which). The origin of the receptors is a man between 18 and 29 years old who had mild COVID-19 (a few samples of this study predate the infection). The sample titles of this study are shuffled in the database, so cell type and time point are left out; the donor was told from shared clones.

This chain links TRBV12-3 or TRBV12-4 with TRBJ2-5, with D unresolved. The CDR3 sequence is 14 residues long. Trimming left V 4 bases short and J 7 bases short, with 16 bases between. The CDR3 coding sequence is TGTGCCAGCAGTTATTGGGAAGGGCGAGGGACCCAGTACTTC. This codes for CASSYWEGRGTQYF.

This chain joins TRBV12-3 or TRBV12-4 and TRBJ2-7; unclear D gene. Trimming shortened V by 1 base and J by 6 bases, and 7 bases separated the two germline ends. The CDR3 runs to 12 residues. The CDR3 DNA sequence: TGTGCCAGCAGTTTAGAGGTCGGCGAGCAGTACTTC. Its protein product is CASSLEVGEQYF.

In its sample, this clonotype was seen a few times. The chain employs TRBV13 and TRBJ1-6; no clear D. V was pared by 4 bases and J by 4 bases, with 8 bases between. CDR3 length: 14 amino acids. The germline V gene encodes CDR1 PRHDT and CDR2 FYEKMQ (reference sequence). The CDR3 spells CASSSDRYNSPLHF. CDR3 coding DNA: TGTGCCAGCAGCTCCGACCGATATAATTCACCCCTCCACTTT.

V gene TRBV11-2 combines with J gene TRBJ2-1, with TRBD2 as a possible D gene (6 bases). V lost 1 base to trimming and J lost 4 bases, with 11 bases between them. CDR1 is SGHAT, CDR2 FQNNGV, per germline. The CDR3 extends over 15 amino acids. The CDR3 sequence is CASSLGLAGYNEQFF. The CDR3 DNA follows: TGTGCCAGCAGCTTAGGGTTGGCGGGGTACAATGAGCAGTTCTTC.

This clonotype was observed many times. CDR3 sequence: CASSSNRLRRGYNEQFF. CDR3 DNA: TGTGCCAGCAGCTCTAACCGCCTCCGGAGAGGCTACAATGAGCAGTTCTTC. The chain couples TRBV7-8 to TRBJ2-1, with D uncertain. The length of the CDR3 is 17 residues. Germline CDR1 SGHVS, CDR2 FQNEAQ. V lost 4 bases, J lost 3 bases, and 19 bases lay in between.

V is TRBV7-3 and J is TRBJ2-1; D ambiguous. The CDR3 extends over 14 amino acids. The V end was cut by 9 bases, the J end by 3 bases, with 15 bases between. Germline assignment: CDR1 SGHTA and CDR2 FQGTGA. The chain's CDR3 is CARSLWPDYNEQFF. The CDR3 DNA sequence: TGTGCCAGAAGCCTCTGGCCCGACTACAATGAGCAGTTCTTC. Using reference TRBV7-3 and TRBJ2-1 for the parts outside the CDR3, the full variable domain is GAGVSQTPSNKVTEKGKYVELRCDPISGHTALYWYRQSLGQGPEFLIYFQGTGAADDSGLPNDRFFAVRPEGSVSTLKIQRTERGDSAVYLCARSLWPDYNEQFFGPGTRLTVL.

This clonotype was seen many times. CDR3 amino acids: CASSLLGQYNEQFF. CDR3 DNA sequence: TGCGCCAGCAGCTTGCTAGGACAGTACAATGAGCAGTTCTTC. The V gene is TRBV5-1, the J gene TRBJ2-1, with D perhaps TRBD1 (6 bases). The CDR3 has 14 amino acids. Looked up from germline, CDR1 is SGHRS and CDR2 is YFSETQ. V gave up 1 base and J gave up 4 bases, with 9 bases separating them.

This clonotype came up many times. The chain is built from TRBV11-2 and TRBJ1-1, with 7 bases lining up with TRBD1. CDR1 and CDR2 (germline): SGHAT, FQNNGV. Trimming took 6 bases from V and 6 from J; bases not matched to a gene: 16. The length of the CDR3 is 16 residues. For the CDR3, the DNA is TGTGCCAGCAGTCCTCGGGACAGCCCATTCTCCGCTGAAGCTTTCTTT. Amino acid sequence: CASSPRDSPFSAEAFF.